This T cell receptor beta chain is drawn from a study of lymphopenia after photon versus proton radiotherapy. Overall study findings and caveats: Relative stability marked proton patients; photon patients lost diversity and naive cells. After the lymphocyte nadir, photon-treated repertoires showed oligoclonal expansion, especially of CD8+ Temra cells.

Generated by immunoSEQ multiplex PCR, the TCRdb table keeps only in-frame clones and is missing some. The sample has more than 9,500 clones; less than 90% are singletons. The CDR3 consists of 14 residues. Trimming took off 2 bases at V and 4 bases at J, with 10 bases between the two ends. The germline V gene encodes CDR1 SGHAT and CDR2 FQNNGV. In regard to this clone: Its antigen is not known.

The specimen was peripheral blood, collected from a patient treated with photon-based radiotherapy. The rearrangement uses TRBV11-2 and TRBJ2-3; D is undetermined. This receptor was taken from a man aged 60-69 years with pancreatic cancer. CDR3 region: CASSLSLGADTQYF. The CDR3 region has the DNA TGTGCCAGCAGCTTAAGTCTAGGCGCAGATACGCAGTATTTT.